The T cell receptor (beta chain) described here comes from a study of regulatory dendritic cells for organ transplantation listed by TCRdb under 2017. About the investigation overall: Regulatory dendritic cells were generated from monocytes cultured with vitamin D3 on days 0 and 4 and IL-10 on day 4. On day 6, LPS was added to the DC cultures to test how the DCs responded to a strong maturation-inducing agent. TCRbeta repertoires were sequenced from sorted naive and memory CD4+ and CD8+ T cells before and after allostimulation with regulatory or mature dendritic cells.

Sorted T cell subsets were CFSE-labeled and co-cultured for around five days with allogeneic regulatory or mature dendritic cells at a 1:10 DC:T ratio. Naive T cells were sorted as CD45RA+ and memory T cells as CD45RO+ CD4+ or CD8+ cells by FACS. A couple of healthy control subjects provided the T cells used for TCR sequencing. The Qiagen DNeasy Blood & Tissue Kit was used for extraction of genomic DNA. Of note for this clone: Its antigen is currently not known. Base qualities were left out, and no much larger clone turns up one base away.

TCRbeta CDR3 regions were amplified by multiplexed two-step PCR using Vbeta-specific forward primers and Jbeta-specific reverse primers. Through the immunoSEQ service, the TCRbeta libraries were run on an Illumina instrument for sequencing. In the source study's methods: IMGT annotation was used to assign V, D and J genes, and synthetic CDR3 analogues were used to correct the counts for multiplex PCR bias. In the immunoSEQ Analyzer, repertoire clonality was calculated as one minus normalized Shannon entropy. Clonal expansion was defined using Fisher's exact test with Benjamini-Hochberg false discovery rate control and a two-tailed threshold of P<0.01. In its TCRdb copy, this immuneACCESS table keeps in-frame sequences only and misses some clones. Where compared with another copy, unresolved V genes explain less than half of these, and the others have no known cause. The V and J calls and the clone size are those of that table, but D and trimming were determined from the DNA. Recorded for this sample are approximately 11,000 clones; about nine tenths of them occurred a single time. The top ten hold about 0.42% of the sample.

Looking up the germline V gene yields CDR1 SGHVS and CDR2 FNYEAQ. The CDR3 contains 18 residues, cysteine and phenylalanine counted. Of the read, only the CDR3 DNA is kept; its 54 bases are in frame from base 1. Germline trimming: 4 bases from V, 3 bases from J; junction bases outside gene matches: 7. Overall study outcomes, separate from this receptor: In both subjects, allostimulation led to expansion of memory CD8+ clones, though the expansion induced by regulatory dendritic cells appeared to be more limited than that induced by mature dendritic cells. Only a couple of subjects were sequenced, and the authors noted considerable between-individual heterogeneity in the alloreactive memory CD8+ T cell pool. Among the resting subsets, the most alloreactive TCR clonotypes were found in memory CD8+ T cells. Naive CD4+ and CD8+ T cells showed highly diverse repertoires, whereas memory cells were less diverse and memory CD8+ cells were the most oligoclonal.

This receptor was taken from a human donor in good health. Sequences were obtained from naive CD8+ T cells from blood cultured with dendritic cells. This specimen's cell subset or site label, per the study, means: CD45RA+ naive T cells. This receptor chain uses TRBV7-6 and TRBJ2-2; a stretch of 14 junction bases matches TRBD2. At the DNA level, the sequence is TGTGCCAGCAGCTCGAGGGGACTAGCGGGAGCGGACACCGGGGAGCTGTTTTTT. It translates as CASSSRGLAGADTGELFF.